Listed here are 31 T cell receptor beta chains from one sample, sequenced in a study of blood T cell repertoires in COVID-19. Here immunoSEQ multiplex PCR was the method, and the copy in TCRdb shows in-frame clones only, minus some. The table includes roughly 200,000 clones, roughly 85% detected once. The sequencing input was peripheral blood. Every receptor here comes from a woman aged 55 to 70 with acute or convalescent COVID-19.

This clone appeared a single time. The CDR3 sequence: CASSATGGPRSGNTIYF. The CDR3 DNA follows: TGTGCCAGCAGCGCTACAGGTGGGCCCCGCTCTGGAAACACCATATATTTT. The V and J genes are TRBV2 and TRBJ1-3, with a possible D match to TRBD1 (5 bases). Trimming removed 6 bases at V and 0 bases at J, with 18 bases between. Germline values: CDR1 SNHLY, CDR2 FYNNEI. This CDR3 contains 17 residues.

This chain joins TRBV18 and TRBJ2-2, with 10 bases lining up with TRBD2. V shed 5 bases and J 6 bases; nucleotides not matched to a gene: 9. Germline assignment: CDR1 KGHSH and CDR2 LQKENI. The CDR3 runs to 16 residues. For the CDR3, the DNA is TGTGCCAGCTCATCCTCCAATAGCGGGAGGTCCGGGGAGCTGTTTTTT. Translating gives CASSSSNSGRSGELFF.

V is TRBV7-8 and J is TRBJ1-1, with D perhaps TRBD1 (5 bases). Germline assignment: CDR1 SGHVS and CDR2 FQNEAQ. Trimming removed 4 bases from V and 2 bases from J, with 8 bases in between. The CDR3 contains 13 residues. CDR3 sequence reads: CASSSGQNTEAFF. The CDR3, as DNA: TGTGCCAGCAGCTCTGGACAAAACACTGAAGCTTTCTTT.

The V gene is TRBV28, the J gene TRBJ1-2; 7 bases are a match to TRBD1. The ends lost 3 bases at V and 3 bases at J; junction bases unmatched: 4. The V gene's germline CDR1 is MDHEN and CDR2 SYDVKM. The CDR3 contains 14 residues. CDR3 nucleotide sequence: TGTGCCAGCAGTTTTTCAGGGACAGACTATGGCTACACCTTC. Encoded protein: CASSFSGTDYGYTF.

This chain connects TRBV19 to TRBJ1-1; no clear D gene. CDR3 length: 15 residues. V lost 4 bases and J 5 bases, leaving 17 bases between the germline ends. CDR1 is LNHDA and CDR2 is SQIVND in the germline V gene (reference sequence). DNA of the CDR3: TGTGCCAGTAGTAACCCCTACCGTGGGAGGACTGAAGCTTTCTTT. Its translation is CASSNPYRGRTEAFF.

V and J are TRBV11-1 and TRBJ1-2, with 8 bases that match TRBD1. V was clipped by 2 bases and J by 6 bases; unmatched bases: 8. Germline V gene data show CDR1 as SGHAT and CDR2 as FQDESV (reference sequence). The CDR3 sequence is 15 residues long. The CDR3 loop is CASSLSTGVVDGYTF. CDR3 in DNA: TGTGCCAGCAGCTTATCGACAGGGGTTGTGGATGGCTACACCTTC.

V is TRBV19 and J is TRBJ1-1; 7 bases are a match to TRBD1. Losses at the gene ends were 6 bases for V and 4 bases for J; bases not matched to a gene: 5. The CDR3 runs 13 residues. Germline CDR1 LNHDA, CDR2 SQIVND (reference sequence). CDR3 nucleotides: TGTGCCAGTAGGAGAGGGGGCGTCACTGAAGCTTTCTTT. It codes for CASRRGGVTEAFF.

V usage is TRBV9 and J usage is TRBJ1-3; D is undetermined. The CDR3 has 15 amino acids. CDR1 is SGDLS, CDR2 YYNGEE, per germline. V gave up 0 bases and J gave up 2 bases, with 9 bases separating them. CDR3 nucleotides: TGTGCCAGCAGCGTAGCCTGGGAGGCTGGAAACACCATATATTTT. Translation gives CASSVAWEAGNTIYF.

CDR3: CASSDQYNSPLHF. The CDR3 DNA follows: TGTGCCAGCAGTGATCAATATAATTCACCCCTCCACTTT. V is TRBV25-1 and J is TRBJ1-6; unclear D gene. Germline V gene lookup returns CDR1 MGHDK and CDR2 SYGVNS. This CDR3 spans 13 amino acids. Trimming pared 3 bases from V and 4 bases from J, leaving 4 bases between.

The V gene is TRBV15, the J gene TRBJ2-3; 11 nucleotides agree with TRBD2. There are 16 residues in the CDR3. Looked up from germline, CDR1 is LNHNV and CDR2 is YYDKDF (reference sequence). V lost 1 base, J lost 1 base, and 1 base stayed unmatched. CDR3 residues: CATSRVLAGGTDTQYF. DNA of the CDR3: TGTGCCACCAGCAGAGTACTAGCGGGGGGCACAGATACGCAGTATTTT.

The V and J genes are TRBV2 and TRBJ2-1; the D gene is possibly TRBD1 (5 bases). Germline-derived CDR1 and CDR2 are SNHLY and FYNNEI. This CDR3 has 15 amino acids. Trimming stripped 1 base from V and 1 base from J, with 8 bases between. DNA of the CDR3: TGTGCCAGCAGTGAAGTTAGGGGATCCTACAATGAGCAGTTCTTC. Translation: CASSEVRGSYNEQFF. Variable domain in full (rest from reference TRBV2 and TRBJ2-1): EPEVTQTPSHQVTQMGQEVILRCVPISNHLYFYWYRQILGQKVEFLVSFYNNEISEKSEIFDDQFSVERPDGSNFTLKIRSTKLEDSAMYFCASSEVRGSYNEQFFGPGTRLTVL.

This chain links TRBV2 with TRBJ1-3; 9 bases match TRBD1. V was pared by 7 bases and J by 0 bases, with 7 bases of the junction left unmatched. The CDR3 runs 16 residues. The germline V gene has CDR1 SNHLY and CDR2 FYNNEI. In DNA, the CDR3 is TGTGCCAGCAACCGGGACAGGGATATCTCTGGAAACACCATATATTTT. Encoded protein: CASNRDRDISGNTIYF.

CDR3 DNA sequence: TGTGCCAGCAGCTTAGGTCGGGCAGGGTCGACTGAGCAGTTCTTC. This codes for CASSLGRAGSTEQFF. V and J are TRBV7-3 and TRBJ2-1; possibly TRBD1 for D (5 bases). The V end lost 2 bases, the J end lost 9 bases, and 17 bases lay between the germline ends. CDR1 is SGHTA and CDR2 is FQGTGA in the germline V gene. This CDR3 is 15 amino acids long.

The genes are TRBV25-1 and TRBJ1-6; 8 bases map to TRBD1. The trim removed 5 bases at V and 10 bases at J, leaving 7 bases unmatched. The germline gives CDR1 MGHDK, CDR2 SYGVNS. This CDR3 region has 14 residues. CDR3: CASSSAGGGSPLHF. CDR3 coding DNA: TGTGCCAGCAGTTCCGCAGGGGGCGGATCACCCCTCCACTTT.

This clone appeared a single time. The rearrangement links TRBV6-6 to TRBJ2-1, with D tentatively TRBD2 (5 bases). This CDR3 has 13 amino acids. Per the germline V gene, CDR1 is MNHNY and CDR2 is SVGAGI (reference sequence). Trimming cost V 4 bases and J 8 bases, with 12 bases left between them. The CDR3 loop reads CASSSLAAYEQFF. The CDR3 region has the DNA TGTGCCAGCAGTTCCCTAGCTGCCTATGAGCAGTTCTTC.

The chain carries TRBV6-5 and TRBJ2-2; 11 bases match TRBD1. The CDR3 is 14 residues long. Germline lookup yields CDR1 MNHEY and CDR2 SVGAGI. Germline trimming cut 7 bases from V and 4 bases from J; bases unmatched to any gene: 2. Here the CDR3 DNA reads TGTGCCAGCATCGGACAGGGGGCCACCGGGGAGCTGTTTTTT. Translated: CASIGQGATGELFF.

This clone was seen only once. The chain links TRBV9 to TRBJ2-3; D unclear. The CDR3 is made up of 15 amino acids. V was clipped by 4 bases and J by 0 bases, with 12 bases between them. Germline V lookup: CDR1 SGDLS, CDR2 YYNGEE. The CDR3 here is CASSPRQASTDTQYF. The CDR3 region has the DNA TGTGCCAGCAGCCCTCGACAAGCTAGCACAGATACGCAGTATTTT.

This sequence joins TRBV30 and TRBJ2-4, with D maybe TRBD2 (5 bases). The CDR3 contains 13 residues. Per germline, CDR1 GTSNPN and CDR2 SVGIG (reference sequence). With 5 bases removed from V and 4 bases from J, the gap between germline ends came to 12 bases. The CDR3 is CAWVAPGKNIQYF. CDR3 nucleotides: TGTGCCTGGGTTGCTCCGGGAAAAAACATTCAGTACTTC.

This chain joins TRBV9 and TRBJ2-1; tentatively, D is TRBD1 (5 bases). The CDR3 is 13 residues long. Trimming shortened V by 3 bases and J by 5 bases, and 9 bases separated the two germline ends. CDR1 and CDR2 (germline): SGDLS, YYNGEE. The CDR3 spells CASSARQNNEQFF. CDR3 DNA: TGTGCCAGCAGCGCCAGACAGAACAATGAGCAGTTCTTC.

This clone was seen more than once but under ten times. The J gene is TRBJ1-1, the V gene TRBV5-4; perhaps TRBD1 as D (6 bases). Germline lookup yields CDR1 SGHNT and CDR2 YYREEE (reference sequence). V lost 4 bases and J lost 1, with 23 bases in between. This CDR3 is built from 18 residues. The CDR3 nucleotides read TGTGCCAGCAGCCCAGGAACAGGGTTTCTACCTCAGAACACTGAAGCTTTCTTT. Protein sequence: CASSPGTGFLPQNTEAFF. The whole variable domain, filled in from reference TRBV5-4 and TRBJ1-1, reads ETGVTQSPTHLIKTRGQQVTLRCSSQSGHNTVSWYQQALGQGPQFIFQYYREEENGRGNFPPRFSGLQFPNYSSELNVNALELDDSALYLCASSPGTGFLPQNTEAFFGQGTRLTVV.

The CDR3 region is CASSPGTSVYNEQFF. The CDR3 DNA reads TGTGCCAGCTCACCAGGGACTAGCGTCTACAATGAGCAGTTCTTC. The chain joins TRBV18 to TRBJ2-1, with 10 bases identical to TRBD2. The CDR3 is 15 amino acids. Germline CDR1 is KGHSH and CDR2 is LQKENI. Trimming removed 2 bases from V and 3 bases from J; junction bases left unmatched: 1.

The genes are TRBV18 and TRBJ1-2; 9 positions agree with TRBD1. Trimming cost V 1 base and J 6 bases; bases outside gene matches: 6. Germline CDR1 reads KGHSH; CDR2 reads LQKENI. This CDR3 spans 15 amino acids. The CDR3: CASSPLDRGGDGYTF. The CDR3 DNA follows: TGTGCCAGCTCACCACTGGACAGGGGAGGGGATGGCTACACCTTC.

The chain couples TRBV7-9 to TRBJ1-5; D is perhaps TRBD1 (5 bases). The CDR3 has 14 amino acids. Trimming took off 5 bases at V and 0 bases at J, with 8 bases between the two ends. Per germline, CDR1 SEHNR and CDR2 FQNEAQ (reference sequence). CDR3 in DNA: TGTGCCAGCAGCCAGACAGATAGCAATCAGCCCCAGCATTTT. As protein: CASSQTDSNQPQHF.

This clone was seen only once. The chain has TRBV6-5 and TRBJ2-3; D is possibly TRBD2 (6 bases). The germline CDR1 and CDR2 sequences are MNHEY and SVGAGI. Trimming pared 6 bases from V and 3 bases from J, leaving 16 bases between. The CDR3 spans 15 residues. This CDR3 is CASRISGGRTDTQYF. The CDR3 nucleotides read TGTGCCAGCAGGATCTCCGGGGGAAGGACAGATACGCAGTATTTT.

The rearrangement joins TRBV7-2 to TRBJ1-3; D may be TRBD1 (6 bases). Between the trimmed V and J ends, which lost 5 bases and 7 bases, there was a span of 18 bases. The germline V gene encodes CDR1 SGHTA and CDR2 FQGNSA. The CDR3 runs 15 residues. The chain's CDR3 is CASSLQQGGGNTIYF. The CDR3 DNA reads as TGTGCCAGCAGCCTTCAACAGGGAGGGGGGAACACCATATATTTT.

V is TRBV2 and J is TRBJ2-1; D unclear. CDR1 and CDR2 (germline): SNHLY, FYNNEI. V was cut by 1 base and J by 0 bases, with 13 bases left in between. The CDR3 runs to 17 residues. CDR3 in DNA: TGTGCCAGCAGTGAAGACGTCAGGCTAAGCTCCTACAATGAGCAGTTCTTC. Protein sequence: CASSEDVRLSSYNEQFF. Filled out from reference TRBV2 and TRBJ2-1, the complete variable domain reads EPEVTQTPSHQVTQMGQEVILRCVPISNHLYFYWYRQILGQKVEFLVSFYNNEISEKSEIFDDQFSVERPDGSNFTLKIRSTKLEDSAMYFCASSEDVRLSSYNEQFFGPGTRLTVL.

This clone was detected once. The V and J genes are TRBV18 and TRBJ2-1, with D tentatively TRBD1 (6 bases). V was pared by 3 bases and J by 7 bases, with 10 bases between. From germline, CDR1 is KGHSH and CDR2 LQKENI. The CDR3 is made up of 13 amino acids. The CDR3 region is CASSPTGLNEQFF. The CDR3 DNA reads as TGTGCCAGCTCACCCACAGGGTTGAATGAGCAGTTCTTC.

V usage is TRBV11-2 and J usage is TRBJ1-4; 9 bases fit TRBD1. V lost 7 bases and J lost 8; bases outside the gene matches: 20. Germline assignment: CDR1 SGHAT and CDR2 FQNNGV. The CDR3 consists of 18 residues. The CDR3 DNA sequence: TGTGCCAGCATCCCACTCCGTGTGGGGGGGACAGGGTGGGAAAAACTGTTTTTT. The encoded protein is CASIPLRVGGTGWEKLFF.

CDR3 nucleotides: TGTGCCAGCTCACTCCCCAACAGACAGAACTATGGCTACACCTTC. Its protein product is CASSLPNRQNYGYTF. The chain uses TRBV18 and TRBJ1-2; a weak D match, TRBD1 (5 bases). Germline CDR1 is KGHSH and CDR2 is LQKENI. The CDR3 totals 15 residues. The ends were cut back, 4 bases at V and 2 bases at J, with 14 bases in the middle.

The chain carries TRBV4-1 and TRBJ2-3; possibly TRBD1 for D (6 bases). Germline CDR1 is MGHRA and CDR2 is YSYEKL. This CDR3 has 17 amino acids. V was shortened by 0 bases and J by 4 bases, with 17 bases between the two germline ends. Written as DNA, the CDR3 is TGCGCCAGCAGCCAAGAAGCCACAGGGAAGGTGTCAGATACGCAGTATTTT. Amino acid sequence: CASSQEATGKVSDTQYF.

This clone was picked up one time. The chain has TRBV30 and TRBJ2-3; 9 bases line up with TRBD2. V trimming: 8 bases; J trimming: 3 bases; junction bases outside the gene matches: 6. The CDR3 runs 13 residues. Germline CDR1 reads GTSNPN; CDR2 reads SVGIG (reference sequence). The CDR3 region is CAALAGTTDTQYF. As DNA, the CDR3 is TGTGCCGCACTAGCGGGTACGACAGATACGCAGTATTTT.